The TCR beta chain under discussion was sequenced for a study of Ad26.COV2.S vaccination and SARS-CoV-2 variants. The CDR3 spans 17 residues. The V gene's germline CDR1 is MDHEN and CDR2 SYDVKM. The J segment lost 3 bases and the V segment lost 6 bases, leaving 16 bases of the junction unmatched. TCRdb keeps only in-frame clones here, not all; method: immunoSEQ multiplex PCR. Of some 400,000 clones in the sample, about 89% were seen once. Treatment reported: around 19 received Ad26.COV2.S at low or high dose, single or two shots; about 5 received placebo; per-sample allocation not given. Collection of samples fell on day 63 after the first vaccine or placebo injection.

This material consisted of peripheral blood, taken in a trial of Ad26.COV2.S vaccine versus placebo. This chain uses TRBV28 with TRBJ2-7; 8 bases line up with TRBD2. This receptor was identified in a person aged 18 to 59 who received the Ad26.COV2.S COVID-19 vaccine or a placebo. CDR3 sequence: CASSLDSGGVKSYEQYF. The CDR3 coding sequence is TGTGCCAGCAGCCTAGATTCCGGGGGGGTAAAGAGCTACGAGCAGTACTTC.